This TCR beta chain was profiled in a study of cytomegalovirus exposure and HLA in healthy donors. Overall study results and limits: Subsequent analysis showed first-cohort TCR clusters tending to co-occur in more than 95 validation repertoires. The authors enumerated 164 TCR beta chains as linked to cytomegalovirus. High sensitivity and specificity were reportedly achieved when the classifier diagnosed cytomegalovirus status.

Turning to this clone: What it recognizes is unknown.

The donors were part of the validation cohort, which consisted of under 150 subjects and was separate from the first cohort of 666 subjects. The length of the CDR3 is 15 residues. The trim removed 5 bases at V and 5 bases at J, leaving 7 bases unmatched. The germline CDR1 and CDR2 sequences are MNHNY and SVGAGI (reference sequence). Generated by immunoSEQ multiplex PCR, the TCRdb table keeps only in-frame clones and is missing some. The sample comprises more than 95,000 clones, roughly nine tenths of which are singletons, and 1.1% rests with the top ten. Material: PBMCs. This sequence joins TRBV6-6 and TRBJ2-1; 9 bases are shared with TRBD1. This TCR derives from a woman between 18 and 30 years old in good health and CMV-seronegative. CDR3 nucleotide sequence: TGTGCCAGCAGTCCCCTCTGGACAGGGGACAATGAGCAGTTCTTC. It translates to CASSPLWTGDNEQFF.